This T cell receptor (beta chain) comes out of a study of glioma-infiltrating T cells after dendritic cell vaccination. Looking at the study overall: Autologous tumor lysate-pulsed dendritic cell vaccination was given between the early 2000s and the early 2010s.

Germline V gives CDR1 MGHDK, CDR2 SYGVNS. The V and J ends lost 6 bases and 6 bases, in that order; junction bases with no gene match: 6. The CDR3 runs to 13 residues. Time point meaning: after dendritic cell vaccination, including at tumor progression/relapse. Primers: 60 V beta forward and 13 J beta reverse. Method: immunoSEQ multiplex PCR; TCRdb's copy keeps in-frame clones and lacks some. The sample has fewer than 75,000 clones; more than 75% are singletons. This clonotype was obtained from a human donor with glioblastoma. Sequencing was performed on blood, taken after dendritic cell vaccination. V gene TRBV25-1 combines with J gene TRBJ2-7, with TRBD1 identical over 9 bases. This CDR3 reads CASRSQGAVEQYF. The CDR3 nucleotides read TGTGCCAGCAGATCACAGGGGGCGGTCGAGCAGTACTTC.